The 21 T cell receptor beta chains below come from one sample, sequenced in a study of blood T cell repertoires in COVID-19. Repertoires were generated with immunoSEQ multiplex PCR, while TCRdb's copy carries only in-frame clones and drops some. The sample has 200,000 to 300,000 clones, around 83% seen once. The sample comprised peripheral blood. These receptors originate from a woman in her 40s who had recovered from COVID-19.

This clone was seen only once. The chain uses TRBV10-3 and TRBJ2-7, with D possibly TRBD1 on 5 matching bases. The CDR3 is 17 amino acids. The germline gives CDR1 ENHRY, CDR2 SYGVKD. Trimming stripped 0 bases from V and 6 bases from J, with 21 bases between. Here the CDR3 reads CAISESTSAGNTLEQYF. DNA for the CDR3: TGTGCCATCAGTGAGTCAACATCGGCAGGGAATACTCTCGAGCAGTACTTC.

The chain employs TRBV5-6 and TRBJ2-2; D call uncertain. Per the germline V gene, CDR1 is SGHDT and CDR2 is YYEEEE. This CDR3 is 15 amino acids long. V was shortened by 1 base and J by 4 bases, with 11 bases between the two germline ends. In DNA, the CDR3 is TGTGCCAGCAGCTTGCTGGAGTCGGGCACCGGGGAGCTGTTTTTT. The encoded protein is CASSLLESGTGELFF.

The rearrangement joins TRBV3-1 (or the pseudogene TRBV3-2) to TRBJ1-4; possibly TRBD1 for D (6 bases). Germline V gene data show CDR1 as LGHDT and CDR2 as YNNKEL (reference sequence). The V end lost 3 bases, the J end lost 8 bases, and 10 bases lay between the germline ends. CDR3 length equals 13 residues. CDR3: CASSQGAREKLFF. CDR3 DNA sequence: TGTGCCAGCAGCCAGGGGGCGAGGGAAAAACTGTTTTTT.

This chain links TRBV3-1 (or the pseudogene TRBV3-2) with TRBJ1-1; D might be TRBD1 (6 bases). Germline V gene data show CDR1 as LGHDT and CDR2 as YNNKEL (reference sequence). With 2 bases removed from V and 4 bases from J, the gap between germline ends came to 8 bases. The CDR3 has 13 amino acids. The CDR3 protein is CASSQQGFTEAFF. CDR3 bases: TGTGCCAGCAGCCAACAGGGGTTCACTGAAGCTTTCTTT.

CDR3 bases: TGTGCTAGTGCCTCCGGGGGTAACACTGAAGCTTTCTTT. Translation: CASASGGNTEAFF. J is TRBJ1-1 and V is TRBV12-5; tentatively, D is TRBD1 (5 bases). The CDR3 runs to 13 residues. In germline, CDR1 is LGHNT, CDR2 FRNRAP. V shed 7 bases and J shed 2 bases, with 11 bases lying between them.

The J gene is TRBJ2-2, the V gene TRBV19, with D possibly TRBD2 on 6 matching bases. Trimming shortened V by 1 base and J by 7 bases, and 10 bases separated the two germline ends. Germline CDR1 is LNHDA and CDR2 is SQIVND (reference sequence). The CDR3 loop spans 14 amino acids. The CDR3 DNA sequence: TGTGCCAGTAGTATAGGTGCGGGAAACGGGGAGCTGTTTTTT. Its protein product is CASSIGAGNGELFF.

V and J are TRBV30 and TRBJ2-7, with a possible D match to TRBD2 (6 bases). Germline values: CDR1 GTSNPN, CDR2 SVGIG (reference sequence). This CDR3 is 12 amino acids long. With 1 base removed from V and 4 bases from J, the gap between germline ends came to 8 bases. CDR3 DNA: TGTGCCTGGAGTGCAGGAGGGTACGAGCAGTACTTC. Protein: CAWSAGGYEQYF. Using reference TRBV30 and TRBJ2-7 for the parts outside the CDR3, the full variable domain is SQTIHQWPATLVQPVGSPLSLECTVEGTSNPNLYWYRQAAGRGLQLLFYSVGIGQISSEVPQNLSASRPQDRQFILSSKKLLLSDSGFYLCAWSAGGYEQYFGPGTRLTVT.

This sequence joins TRBV7-2 and TRBJ2-5, with 11 bases matching TRBD2. This CDR3 has 15 residues. CDR1 is SGHTA and CDR2 is FQGNSA in the germline V gene. Unmatched junction bases numbered 5, after V lost 6 bases and J lost 2 bases. Written as DNA, the CDR3 is TGTGCCAGCAGTGGACTAGCGGGCGTACAAGAGACCCAGTACTTC. Encoded protein: CASSGLAGVQETQYF.

The V gene is TRBV12-3 or TRBV12-4, the J gene TRBJ2-7, with 7 bases matching TRBD1. Unmatched junction bases numbered 7, after V lost 6 bases and J lost 5 bases. The length of the CDR3 is 13 residues. CDR3 nucleotides: TGTGCCAGCAGCCCAGGGGGAAGGAACGAGCAGTACTTC. It is translated as CASSPGGRNEQYF.

This clone was detected many times. The J gene is TRBJ2-4, the V gene TRBV7-2; 7 bases fit TRBD2. The germline gives CDR1 SGHTA, CDR2 FQGNSA. CDR3 length equals 14 residues. J was trimmed by 9 bases and V by 3 bases; bases with no gene match: 8. The CDR3 DNA reads as TGTGCCAGCAGCTTGGAGCGGGGTACCGGCATTCAGTACTTC. Residues: CASSLERGTGIQYF. The full variable domain, rest sourced from reference TRBV7-2 and TRBJ2-4, is GAGVSQSPSNKVTEKGKDVELRCDPISGHTALYWYRQSLGQGLEFLIYFQGNSAPDKSGLPSDRFSAERTGGSVSTLTIQRTQQEDSAVYLCASSLERGTGIQYFGAGTRLSVL.

The J gene is TRBJ2-2, the V gene TRBV7-2; TRBD1 agrees at 9 bases. The CDR3 has 15 residues. After removal of 5 bases from V and 2 bases from J, the junction contained 3 bases not matched to a gene. Germline values: CDR1 SGHTA, CDR2 FQGNSA. The CDR3 region is CASSPGQGNTGELFF. Here the CDR3 DNA reads TGTGCCAGCAGCCCGGGACAGGGAAACACCGGGGAGCTGTTTTTT.

J is TRBJ2-5 and V is TRBV11-2, with D tentatively TRBD1 (6 bases). CDR3 length: 15 amino acids. CDR1 and CDR2 (germline): SGHAT, FQNNGV. V lost 1 base and J lost 4, with 13 bases in between. Here the CDR3 DNA reads TGTGCCAGCAGCTTAGGAGCAGGGGTCCCAGAGACCCAGTACTTC. Residues: CASSLGAGVPETQYF. The complete variable domain, with remaining parts taken from reference TRBV11-2 and TRBJ2-5, reads EAGVAQSPRYKIIEKRQSVAFWCNPISGHATLYWYQQILGQGPKLLIQFQNNGVVDDSQLPKDRFSAERLKGVDSTLKIQPAKLEDSAVYLCASSLGAGVPETQYFGPGTRLLVL.

The chain links TRBV6-5 to TRBJ2-7, with TRBD1 matching 8 bases. The CDR3 contains 14 residues. Trimming removed 6 bases from V and 1 base from J; junction bases left unmatched: 5. Germline V gives CDR1 MNHEY, CDR2 SVGAGI. The CDR3 region is CASRIRTGSYEQYF. The CDR3 bases are TGTGCCAGCAGGATTAGGACAGGGTCCTACGAGCAGTACTTC.

The gene calls are TRBV4-1 and TRBJ2-2, with D perhaps matching TRBD2 (6 bases). V was shortened by 3 bases and J by 3 bases, with 11 bases between the two germline ends. Per germline, CDR1 MGHRA and CDR2 YSYEKL. The CDR3 runs 15 residues. CDR3 coding DNA: TGCGCCAGCAGCCAGCCCGGGACTGACACCGGGGAGCTGTTTTTT. It is translated as CASSQPGTDTGELFF.

V gene TRBV2 combines with J gene TRBJ1-5, with 9 bases matching TRBD1. J lost 6 bases, V lost 5 bases, and 2 bases had no gene match. Germline assignment: CDR1 SNHLY and CDR2 FYNNEI. The CDR3 extends over 13 amino acids. The CDR3 sequence is CASSLQGAQPQHF. The CDR3 coding sequence is TGTGCCAGCAGTTTACAGGGGGCTCAGCCCCAGCATTTT.

The chain combines TRBV6-5 with TRBJ2-7; 8 bases are a match to TRBD1. Germline V lookup: CDR1 MNHEY, CDR2 SVGAGI. The length of the CDR3 is 13 residues. The junction had 5 bases not matched to a gene; V was cut back by 6 bases and J by 4 bases. CDR3 nucleotides: TGTGCCAGCAGGCGGACAGGGAGTTACGAGCAGTACTTC. Translated: CASRRTGSYEQYF.

This sequence joins TRBV5-1 and TRBJ2-7; 8 bases fit TRBD1. J gave up 5 bases and V 0 bases, and 7 bases lay outside the gene matches. The CDR3 sequence is 15 residues long. CDR1 and CDR2 (germline): SGHRS, YFSETQ. CDR3 residues: CASSLAAGGINEQYF. The CDR3 DNA reads as TGCGCCAGCAGCTTGGCCGCAGGGGGCATCAACGAGCAGTACTTC.

The chain links TRBV18 to TRBJ2-5; 8 bases are a match to TRBD1. This CDR3 contains 15 residues. The germline V gene has CDR1 KGHSH and CDR2 LQKENI. Trimming removed 3 bases from V and 7 bases from J; junction bases left unmatched: 10. The CDR3 loop reads CASSPAGQGGGTQYF. In DNA, the CDR3 is TGTGCCAGCTCACCCGCCGGACAGGGAGGAGGGACCCAGTACTTC.

This clone appeared once. This chain uses TRBV18 with TRBJ1-2, with a possible D match to TRBD1 (6 bases). The V and J ends lost 0 bases and 2 bases respectively, with 10 bases between them. Germline CDR1 is KGHSH and CDR2 is LQKENI. The CDR3 contains 15 residues. CDR3: CASSPPGQFNYGYTF. CDR3 in DNA: TGTGCCAGCTCACCACCAGGACAGTTCAACTATGGCTACACCTTC.

The chain recombines TRBV5-6 with TRBJ1-2; TRBD1 might be the D (6 bases). Germline values: CDR1 SGHDT, CDR2 YYEEEE. Trimming cost V 8 bases and J 4 bases, with 21 bases left between them. This CDR3 spans 15 amino acids. The CDR3 DNA is TGTGCCAGTACGGATACAAAGGACAGTCGCTATGGCTACACCTTC. Its translation: CASTDTKDSRYGYTF.

This clone has only a few counts. The chain combines TRBV29-1 with TRBJ2-3, with D maybe TRBD2 (5 bases). Germline V gene data show CDR1 as SQVTM and CDR2 as ANQGSEA. Trimming stripped 1 base from V and 2 bases from J, with 19 bases between. The CDR3 is 17 residues long. CDR3 loop: CSVEGPRTFSHTDTQYF. CDR3 sequence (DNA): TGCAGCGTTGAAGGACCTCGGACTTTCTCCCACACAGATACGCAGTATTTT.